The clone carrying this T cell receptor (beta chain) was detected ten times or more. Antigen unknown. Scientists made TCR beta libraries using quantitative 5'-RACE with molecular barcodes. One entry per CDR3 protein results from TCRdb running MiXCR on the 5' RACE reads. The sample holds roughly 60,000 distinct CDR3 sequences, roughly 6.2% seen once. This record comes from a study of CD8 T cells in ankylosing spondylitis. Findings and caveats of the study: Previously reported in reactive arthritis synovial fluid and blood were some of the motif variants. Disease-linked clones had a CD8+ phenotype and relatively low frequency in peripheral blood. Seven to nine highly homologous variants made up a TCR beta motif, and this motif appeared characteristic of ankylosing spondylitis blood.

Trimming left V 4 bases short and J 5 bases short, with 6 bases between. From germline, CDR1 is DFQATT and CDR2 SNEGSKA (reference sequence). The CDR3 length is 11 residues. The clonotype originates from a male donor with ankylosing spondylitis. Sequenced: synovial fluid, either unsorted or a sorted T cell fraction (not recorded which). The V and J genes are TRBV20-1 and TRBJ2-1; D remains unclear. CDR3 protein: CSANDNNEQFF. The CDR3, as DNA: TGCAGTGCTAACGATAACAATGAGCAGTTCTTC.